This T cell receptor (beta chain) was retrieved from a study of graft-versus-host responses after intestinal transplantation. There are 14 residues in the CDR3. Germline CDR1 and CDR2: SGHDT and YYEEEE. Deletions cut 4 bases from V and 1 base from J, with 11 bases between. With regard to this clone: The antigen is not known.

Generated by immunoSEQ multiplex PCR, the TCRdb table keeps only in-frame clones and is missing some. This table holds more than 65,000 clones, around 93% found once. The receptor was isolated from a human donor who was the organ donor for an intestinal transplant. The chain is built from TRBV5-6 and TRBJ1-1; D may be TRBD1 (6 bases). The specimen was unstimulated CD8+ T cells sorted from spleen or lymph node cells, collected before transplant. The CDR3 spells CASSLEGGNTEAFF. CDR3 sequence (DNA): TGTGCCAGCAGCCTCGAAGGGGGGAACACTGAAGCTTTCTTT.